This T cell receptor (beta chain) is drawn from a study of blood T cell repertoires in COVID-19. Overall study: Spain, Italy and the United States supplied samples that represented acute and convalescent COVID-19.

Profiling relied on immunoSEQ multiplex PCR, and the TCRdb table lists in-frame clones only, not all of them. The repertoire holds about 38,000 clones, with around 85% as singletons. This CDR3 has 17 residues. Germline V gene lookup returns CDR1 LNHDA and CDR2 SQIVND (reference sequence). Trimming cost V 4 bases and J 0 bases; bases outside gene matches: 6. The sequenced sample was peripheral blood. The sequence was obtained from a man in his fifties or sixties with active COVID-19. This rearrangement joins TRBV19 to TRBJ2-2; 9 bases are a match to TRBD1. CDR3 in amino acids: CASSRRGTGPNTGELFF. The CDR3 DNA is TGTGCCAGTAGTAGACGTGGGACAGGGCCGAACACCGGGGAGCTGTTTTTT.